The 21 T cell receptor beta chains below were found in one sample sequenced in a study of T-cell reconstitution after alpha-beta-depleted transplantation in children. During its preparation, the TCRbeta library received unique molecular identifiers. TCRdb independently ran MiXCR on the PCR reads; one entry per CDR3 protein. The sample has 70,000 to 100,000 distinct CDR3 sequences, 9% to 15% seen once; the top ten hold about 15%. The specimen was PBMCs from the stem cell graft donor, collected from the stem cell graft. The receptor source for this set is a human donor who donated a stem cell graft to a child with inherited bone marrow failure.

This clonotype was seen just once. A much larger clonotype is one base distant, so this may be a read error. V gene TRBV7-2 combines with J gene TRBJ2-7; the match to TRBD1 covers 8 bases. Losses at the gene ends were 5 bases for V and 0 bases for J; bases not matched to a gene: 6. The CDR3 runs 15 residues. Germline CDR1 and CDR2: SGHTA and FQGNSA. CDR3 region: CASSRTGPGSYEQYF. The CDR3 DNA reads as TGTGCCAGCAGCCGGACAGGGCCAGGCTCCTACGAGCAGTACTTC.

The table lists this clonotype with a few counts. The chain employs TRBV7-2 and TRBJ1-5, with TRBD1 matching over 8 bases. This CDR3 has 14 amino acids. Unmatched junction bases numbered 10, after V lost 10 bases and J lost 5 bases. Germline lookup yields CDR1 SGHTA and CDR2 FQGNSA. The CDR3 region is CATQGASGDQPQHF. CDR3 DNA: TGTGCCACTCAGGGGGCGAGTGGGGATCAGCCCCAGCATTTT.

This clonotype was seen at least ten times. The chain combines TRBV7-2 with TRBJ2-5, with D unresolved. In germline, CDR1 is SGHTA, CDR2 FQGNSA. Trimming stripped 0 bases from V and 2 bases from J, with 4 bases between. This CDR3 has 13 amino acids. The chain's CDR3 is CASSLAVQETQYF. CDR3 coding DNA: TGTGCCAGCAGCTTAGCAGTGCAAGAGACCCAGTACTTC.

This sequence joins TRBV7-2 and TRBJ2-1, with 8 bases aligning to TRBD2. Germline-derived CDR1 and CDR2 are SGHTA and FQGNSA. The trim removed 8 bases at V and 0 bases at J, leaving 9 bases unmatched. CDR3 size: 16 residues. Written as DNA, the CDR3 is TGTGCCAGCTCCCGGGAGGCGGGAGGCTCCTACAATGAGCAGTTCTTC. It codes for CASSREAGGSYNEQFF.

This clonotype was detected a few times. The gene calls are TRBV19 and TRBJ2-5, with D possibly being TRBD1 (5 bases). The germline V gene encodes CDR1 LNHDA and CDR2 SQIVND (reference sequence). This CDR3 has 13 amino acids. V gave up 3 bases and J gave up 3 bases, with 8 bases separating them. In nucleotides, the CDR3 is TGTGCCAGTAGTATCGGCAGGGAAGAGACCCAGTACTTC. Protein sequence: CASSIGREETQYF. The whole variable domain, filled in from reference TRBV19 and TRBJ2-5, reads DGGITQSPKYLFRKEGQNVTLSCEQNLNHDAMYWYRQDPGQGLRLIYYSQIVNDFQKGDIAEGYSVSREKKESFPLTVTSAQKNPTAFYLCASSIGREETQYFGPGTRLLVL.

The chain employs TRBV5-5 and TRBJ2-3; D assignment may be TRBD1 or TRBD2 (5 bases each). The length of the CDR3 is 14 residues. CDR1 and CDR2 from the germline V gene are SGHKS and YYEKEE (reference sequence). V was shortened by 6 bases and J by 6 bases, with 17 bases between the two germline ends. This CDR3 reads CASTLNRGGDTQYF. For the CDR3, the DNA is TGTGCCAGCACCCTTAATAGGGGCGGGGATACGCAGTATTTT.

The rearrangement joins TRBV7-9 to TRBJ1-5; no firm D call. Germline lookup yields CDR1 SEHNR and CDR2 FQNEAQ (reference sequence). V dropped 1 base and J dropped 7 bases, with 5 bases sitting between them. This CDR3 contains 12 residues. CDR3 sequence: CASSLGIQPQHF. The CDR3 DNA sequence: TGTGCCAGCAGCTTAGGGATCCAGCCCCAGCATTTT.

The chain couples TRBV6-2 or TRBV6-3 to TRBJ1-6; 8 bases are a match to TRBD1. The germline V gene has CDR1 MNHEY and CDR2 SVGEGT. The length of the CDR3 is 15 residues. The junction had 16 bases not matched to a gene; V was cut back by 6 bases and J by 15 bases. The CDR3 here is CASSDRQGTKAHLHF. In nucleotides, the CDR3 is TGTGCCAGCAGCGACCGACAGGGGACGAAGGCCCACCTCCACTTT.

This clonotype was observed many times. One end of the junction does not line up with germline, which may come from a read error. This chain uses TRBV29-1 with TRBJ2-3; D is unresolved. In germline, CDR1 is SQVTM, CDR2 ANQGSEA. CDR3 length: 13 residues. The CDR3, as DNA: TGCAGCGCTGAACCACAGAGCACAGATACGCAGTATTTT. Translating gives CSAEPQSTDTQYF.

This clonotype was observed at least ten times. CDR3: CASSPYLSGFSNEQFF. The CDR3 coding sequence is TGTGCCAGCAGCCCTTATTTGTCGGGATTTTCCAATGAGCAGTTCTTC. V gene TRBV12-3 or TRBV12-4 combines with J gene TRBJ2-1, with a tentative D call TRBD2 (5 bases). V shed 6 bases and J shed 6 bases, with 21 bases lying between them. The CDR3 loop spans 16 amino acids.

This clonotype was counted at least ten times. The chain carries TRBV6-2 or TRBV6-3 and TRBJ2-1; 10 bases agree with TRBD1. Germline V gene data show CDR1 as MNHEY and CDR2 as SVGEGT. CDR3 size: 14 residues. The V gene end was trimmed by 8 bases and the J gene end by 5 bases; junction bases not matched to a gene: 6. This chain's CDR3 is CASRGTGVNNEQFF. CDR3 bases: TGTGCCAGCCGGGGGACAGGGGTGAACAATGAGCAGTTCTTC.

This clonotype was counted between two and nine times. V usage is TRBV23-1 and J usage is TRBJ1-5, with 9 positions matching TRBD1. TRBV23-1 is flagged as an ORF with uncertain function. V was clipped by 6 bases and J by 2 bases; unmatched bases: 11. This CDR3 comprises 17 residues. The CDR3 loop is CASRDPGTGLRNQPQHF. The CDR3 nucleotides read TGCGCCAGCAGGGATCCCGGGACAGGGCTCCGCAATCAGCCCCAGCATTTT.

In its sample, this clonotype was seen many times. CDR3 sequence reads: CASSPSLGSNSPLHF. The DNA for the CDR3 is TGTGCCAGCAGCCCCTCCTTGGGGAGTAATTCACCCCTCCACTTT. The chain recombines TRBV7-9 with TRBJ1-6; D not resolved. The CDR3 loop spans 15 amino acids. Germline CDR1 SEHNR, CDR2 FQNEAQ (reference sequence). Trimming took off 5 bases at V and 6 bases at J, with 14 bases between the two ends.

This clonotype was observed at least ten times. The J gene is TRBJ2-1, the V gene TRBV20-1; 10 nucleotides align to TRBD2. CDR3 length: 14 amino acids. Trimming cost V 6 bases and J 4 bases; bases outside gene matches: 6. CDR1 is DFQATT and CDR2 is SNEGSKA in the germline V gene (reference sequence). In DNA form, the CDR3 reads TGCAGTGCCGTCACTAGCGGGATATACAATGAGCAGTTCTTC. Translated, it gives CSAVTSGIYNEQFF.

This clonotype occurred a few times. Here the CDR3 reads CAWSAGSSSYNEQFF. CDR3 nucleotides: TGTGCCTGGAGTGCGGGATCCAGCTCCTACAATGAGCAGTTCTTC. The rearrangement links TRBV30 to TRBJ2-1; D perhaps matches TRBD2 (5 bases). Germline assignment: CDR1 GTSNPN and CDR2 SVGIG (reference sequence). V lost 1 base and J lost 0, with 10 bases in between. CDR3 length: 15 residues.

This clonotype came up many times. The chain recombines TRBV6-5 with TRBJ2-1; TRBD1 is a possible D gene (6 bases). Germline values: CDR1 MNHEY, CDR2 SVGAGI. The ends were cut back, 6 bases at V and 9 bases at J, with 18 bases in the middle. CDR3 length: 14 amino acids. CDR3 region: CASSRGWERGEQFF. The CDR3 DNA reads as TGTGCCAGCAGCAGGGGTTGGGAGAGGGGTGAGCAGTTCTTC.

This clonotype was counted many times. This sequence joins TRBV7-2 and TRBJ2-5; D call uncertain. CDR1 SGHTA and CDR2 FQGNSA come from the germline V gene. Trimming shortened V by 5 bases and J by 1 base, and 14 bases separated the two germline ends. The CDR3 contains 15 residues. Here the CDR3 reads CASSRRPTPQETQYF. CDR3 coding DNA: TGTGCCAGCAGCCGGAGACCCACCCCCCAAGAGACCCAGTACTTC.

This clonotype was counted only a few times. The chain links TRBV18 to TRBJ1-3; unclear D gene. The CDR3 sequence is 17 residues long. Trimming cost V 5 bases and J 0 bases, with 17 bases left between them. The germline CDR1 and CDR2 sequences are KGHSH and LQKENI. CDR3: CASSRVGRPSSGNTIYF. Written as DNA, the CDR3 is TGTGCCAGCTCAAGGGTAGGACGACCGAGCTCTGGAAACACCATATATTTT.

The CDR3 loop reads CASGARSGANVLTF. DNA of the CDR3: TGCGCCAGCGGGGCCCGCTCTGGGGCCAACGTCCTGACTTTC. This rearrangement joins TRBV10-2 to TRBJ2-6, with D possibly being TRBD1 (5 bases). Germline CDR1 WSHSY, CDR2 SAAADI. V was cut by 8 bases and J by 0 bases, with 8 bases left in between. The CDR3 spans 14 residues.

This chain connects TRBV5-1 to TRBJ2-3; 8 nucleotides agree with TRBD2. Looked up from germline, CDR1 is SGHRS and CDR2 is YFSETQ. The CDR3 is made up of 14 amino acids. V lost 4 bases to trimming and J lost 7 bases; unmatched junction nucleotides: 8. CDR3 loop: CASSRGLAANTQYF. The CDR3 nucleotides are TGCGCCAGCAGCCGTGGACTAGCTGCCAATACGCAGTATTTT.

This clonotype was picked up a small number of times. The V call is TRBV14, the J call TRBJ2-2, with 8 bases lining up with TRBD2. The CDR3 length is 15 residues. CDR1 SGHDN and CDR2 FVKESK come from the germline V gene. The V segment lost 6 bases and the J segment 7 bases; nucleotides outside the gene matches: 10. The CDR3 is CASSFTGTRSGELFF. CDR3 coding DNA: TGTGCCAGCAGTTTCACCGGGACTAGAAGCGGGGAGCTGTTTTTT.